The rows below give T cell receptor beta chains drawn from one sample of a study of pediatric ulcerative colitis. Sequencing was performed with immunoSEQ multiplex PCR; in TCRdb, only in-frame clones are kept and a portion is missing. The table includes 36,000 or so clones, 55% to 85% detected once. Sequencing was performed on gut tissue. These receptor sequences come from a boy aged 5-17 years with moderate ulcerative colitis. Both conserved end residues are part of each CDR3. D genes are given only for firm matches. Not every row has a clone size; where given, it reads once, few, many or a size class.

V gene,J gene,CDR3 length,clone size,D gene,CDR3 DNA,CDR3 protein
TRBV18,TRBJ1-5,16,NA,NA,TGTGCCAGCTCACCAAGTTTCATCTATAGCAATCAGCCCCAGCATTTT,CASSPSFIYSNQPQHF
TRBV6-5,TRBJ1-1,13,few,NA,TGTGCCAGCAGTTTTCAGAGGAACACTGAAGCTTTCTTT,CASSFQRNTEAFF
TRBV7-2,TRBJ2-7,15,once,NA,TGTGCCAGCAGCTTAGGAAGTTGGTCCTCCTACGAGCAGTACTTC,CASSLGSWSSYEQYF
TRBV18,TRBJ2-7,18,NA,NA,TGTGCCAGCTCACCAGTCGCAGGGACCCGATACATGTCCTACGAGCAGTACTTC,CASSPVAGTRYMSYEQYF
TRBV29-1,TRBJ2-1,14,NA,NA,TGCAGCGTTGTGCATGACGTCCTGGAACATGAGCAGTTCTTC,CSVVHDVLEHEQFF
TRBV27,TRBJ2-1,15,NA,NA,TGTGCCAGCAGTTTGAGGAGCGGATTCTACAATGAGCAGTTCTTC,CASSLRSGFYNEQFF
TRBV6-1,TRBJ1-2,12,NA,NA,TGTGCCAGCAGTGACCAGGGTTATGGCTACACCTTC,CASSDQGYGYTF
TRBV6-6,TRBJ2-3,13,NA,NA,TGTGCCAGCAGTTACGTTCGCACAGATACGCAGTATTTT,CASSYVRTDTQYF
TRBV11-2,TRBJ2-3,16,NA,TRBD2,TGTGCCAGCAGCTTGGGAGCGGGGGGGCCCACAGATACGCAGTATTTT,CASSLGAGGPTDTQYF
TRBV14,TRBJ2-1,12,few,NA,TGTGCCAGCAGCCTAGGTCTAGGTGGGCAGTTCTTC,CASSLGLGGQFF
TRBV27,TRBJ2-1,18,NA,TRBD2,TGTGCCAGCAGTCCAAACATACCGGGACTAGCTACTTACAATGAGCAGTTCTTC,CASSPNIPGLATYNEQFF
TRBV10-3,TRBJ1-2,12,once,NA,TGTGCCATTTTCCAGGCAGAGTATGGCTACACCTTC,CAIFQAEYGYTF
TRBV7-2,TRBJ2-4,16,NA,TRBD1,TGTGCCAGCAGCTTAAAGACAGGGTTAGTCAAAAACATTCAGTACTTC,CASSLKTGLVKNIQYF
TRBV4-3,TRBJ2-7,18,NA,TRBD2,TGCGCCAGCAGCCAAGATCCTGGGAAGGCTAGCGGGGCCTACGAGCAGTACTTC,CASSQDPGKASGAYEQYF
TRBV30,TRBJ2-7,14,NA,TRBD2,TGTGCCTGGAGTGTAGCGGGGGGCTCCTACGAGCAGTACTTC,CAWSVAGGSYEQYF
TRBV7-2,TRBJ2-1,15,NA,NA,TGTGCCAGCAGCCAAGAGACAGGATATTACAATGAGCAGTTCTTC,CASSQETGYYNEQFF
TRBV18,TRBJ1-2,15,few,NA,TGTGCCAGCTCACCGGGACACCGGGTTGGGTATGGCTACACCTTC,CASSPGHRVGYGYTF
TRBV6-6,TRBJ2-1,14,NA,TRBD2,TGTGCCAGCTCGGGACTAGCGGGGAGGGATGAGCAGTTCTTC,CASSGLAGRDEQFF
TRBV23-1,TRBJ1-2,15,NA,NA,TGCGCCAGCAGTCAATCAAAGAGACGGACATATGGCTACACCTTC,CASSQSKRRTYGYTF
TRBV11-2,TRBJ1-3,14,NA,NA,TGTGCCAGCAGCCCACAGGGATCTGGAAACACCATATATTTT,CASSPQGSGNTIYF
TRBV27,TRBJ2-1,16,NA,NA,TGTGCCAGCAGTACCCACCGACAGCACTCCTACAATGAGCAGTTCTTC,CASSTHRQHSYNEQFF